The source of this T cell receptor (beta chain) is a study of breast tumors, draining lymph nodes, adjacent tissues. Study-wide results and limits: Tumor TCR diversity was below lymph nodes but above nontumor tissue. Tumor T cell lymph node origin was a supported hypothesis, not proven. Findings are consistent with lymph node origin and intratumoral expansion of most tumor T cells.

The germline gives CDR1 SQVTM, CDR2 ANQGSEA. With 0 bases clipped from V and 1 base from J, the junction kept 11 bases outside the gene matches. The length of the CDR3 is 18 residues. Breast cancer patients provided tissue from their axillary draining lymph nodes. As concerns this clonotype: Its antigen is undetermined.

TCRdb recomputed calls from the multiplex PCR reads with MiXCR, one row per CDR3 protein. The sample contains approximately 150,000 distinct CDR3 sequences, more than 25% of which appear only once. This chain uses TRBV29-1 with TRBJ2-4; 8 nucleotides line up with TRBD2. The sequenced sample consisted of axillary lymph node tissue. The receptor was derived from a female donor with breast cancer. Some clones in this sample may be carry-over from other donors' samples. Written as DNA, the CDR3 is TGCAGCGTTGAAGACCGGGGGGGGGGCGCTTGGGCCAAAAACATTCAGTACTTC. Its protein is CSVEDRGGGAWAKNIQYF. The full variable domain, rest sourced from reference TRBV29-1 and TRBJ2-4, is SAVISQKPSRDICQRGTSLTIQCQVDSQVTMMFWYRQQPGQSLTLIATANQGSEATYESGFVIDKFPISRPNLTFSTLTVSNMSPEDSSIYLCSVEDRGGGAWAKNIQYFGAGTRLSVL.